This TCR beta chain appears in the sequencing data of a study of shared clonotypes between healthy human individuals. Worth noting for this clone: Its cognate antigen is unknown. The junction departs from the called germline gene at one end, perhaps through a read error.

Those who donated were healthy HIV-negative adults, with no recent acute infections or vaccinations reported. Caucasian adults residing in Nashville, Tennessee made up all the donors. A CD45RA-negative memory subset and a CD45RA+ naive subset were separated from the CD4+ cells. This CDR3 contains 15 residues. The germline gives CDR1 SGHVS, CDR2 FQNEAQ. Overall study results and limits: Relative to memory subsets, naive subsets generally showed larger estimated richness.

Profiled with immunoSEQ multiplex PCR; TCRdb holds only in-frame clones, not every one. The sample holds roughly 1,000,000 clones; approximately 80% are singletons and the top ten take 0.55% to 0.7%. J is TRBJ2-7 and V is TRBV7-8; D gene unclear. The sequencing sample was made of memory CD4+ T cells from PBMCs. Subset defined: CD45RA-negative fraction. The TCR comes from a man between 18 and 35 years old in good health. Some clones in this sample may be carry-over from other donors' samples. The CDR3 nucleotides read TGTGCCAGCAGTTTCCTCCGCTACCCACCCTACGGGCAGTACTTC. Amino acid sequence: CASSFLRYPPYGQYF.